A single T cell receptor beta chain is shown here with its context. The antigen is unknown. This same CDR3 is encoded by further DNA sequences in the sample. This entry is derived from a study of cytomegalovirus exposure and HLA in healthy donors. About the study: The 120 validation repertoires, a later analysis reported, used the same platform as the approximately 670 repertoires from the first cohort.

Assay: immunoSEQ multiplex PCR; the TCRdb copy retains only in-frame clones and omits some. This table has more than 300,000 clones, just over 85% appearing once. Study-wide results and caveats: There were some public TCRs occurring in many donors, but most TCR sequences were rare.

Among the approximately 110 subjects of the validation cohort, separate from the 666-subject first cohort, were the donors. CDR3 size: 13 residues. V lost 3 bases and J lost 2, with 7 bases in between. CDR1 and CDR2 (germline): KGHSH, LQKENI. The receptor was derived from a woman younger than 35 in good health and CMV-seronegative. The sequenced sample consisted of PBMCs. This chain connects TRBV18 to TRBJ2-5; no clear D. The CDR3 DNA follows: TGTGCCAGCTCACCGCGGCAGCAAGAGACCCAGTACTTC. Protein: CASSPRQQETQYF.